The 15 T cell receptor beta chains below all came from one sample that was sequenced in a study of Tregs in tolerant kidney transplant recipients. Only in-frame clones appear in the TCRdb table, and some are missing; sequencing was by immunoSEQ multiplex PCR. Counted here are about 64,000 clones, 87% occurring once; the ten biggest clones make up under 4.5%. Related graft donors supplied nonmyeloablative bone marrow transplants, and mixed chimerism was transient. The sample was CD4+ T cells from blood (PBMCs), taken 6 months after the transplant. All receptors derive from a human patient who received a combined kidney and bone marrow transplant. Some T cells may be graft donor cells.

The CDR3 is CASSLGTGPFNEQFF. CDR3 DNA sequence: TGTGCCAGCAGCTTAGGGACAGGGCCGTTCAATGAGCAGTTCTTC. J is TRBJ2-1 and V is TRBV11-3; 8 nucleotides match TRBD1. The CDR3 loop spans 15 amino acids. V trimming: 1 base; J trimming: 6 bases; junction bases outside the gene matches: 5. CDR1 is SGHNT, CDR2 YENEEA, per germline.

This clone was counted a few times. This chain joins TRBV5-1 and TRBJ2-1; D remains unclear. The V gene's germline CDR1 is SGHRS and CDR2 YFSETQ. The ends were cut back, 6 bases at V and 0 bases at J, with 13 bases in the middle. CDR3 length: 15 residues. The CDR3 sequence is CASTQDRSSYNEQFF. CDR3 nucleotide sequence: TGCGCCAGCACCCAAGACCGGAGCTCCTACAATGAGCAGTTCTTC.

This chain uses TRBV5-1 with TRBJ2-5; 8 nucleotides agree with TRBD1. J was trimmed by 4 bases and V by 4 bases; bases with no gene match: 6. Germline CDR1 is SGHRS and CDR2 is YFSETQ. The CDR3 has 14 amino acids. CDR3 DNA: TGCGCCAGCAGCGGGGGACAGGTAGTAGAGACCCAGTACTTC. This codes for CASSGGQVVETQYF.

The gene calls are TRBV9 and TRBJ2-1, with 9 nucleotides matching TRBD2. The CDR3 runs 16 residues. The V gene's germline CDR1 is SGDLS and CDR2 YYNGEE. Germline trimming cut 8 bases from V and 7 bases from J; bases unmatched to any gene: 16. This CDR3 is CARKHQGRGGRNEQFF. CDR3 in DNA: TGTGCCAGAAAGCACCAAGGGCGGGGGGGCCGTAATGAGCAGTTCTTC.

The CDR3 loop is CASSYSLAAYNEQFF. The CDR3 DNA sequence: TGTGCCAGCAGTTACTCACTAGCGGCTTACAATGAGCAGTTCTTC. The J gene is TRBJ2-1, the V gene TRBV6-6; 8 bases map to TRBD2. The length of the CDR3 is 15 residues. V gave up 0 bases and J gave up 4 bases; unmatched junction bases: 2. The germline gives CDR1 MNHNY, CDR2 SVGAGI (reference sequence).

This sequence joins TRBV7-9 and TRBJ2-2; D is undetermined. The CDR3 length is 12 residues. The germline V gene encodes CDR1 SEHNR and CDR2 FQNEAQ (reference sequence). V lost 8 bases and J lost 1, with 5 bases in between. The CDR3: CASRRNTGELFF. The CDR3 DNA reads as TGTGCCAGCCGGAGGAACACCGGGGAGCTGTTTTTT.

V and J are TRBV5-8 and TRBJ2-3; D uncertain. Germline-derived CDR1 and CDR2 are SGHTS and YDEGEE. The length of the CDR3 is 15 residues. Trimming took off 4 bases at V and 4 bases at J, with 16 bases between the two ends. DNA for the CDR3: TGTGCCAGCAGCGCCGGAGACCGCTTAGCAGATACGCAGTATTTT. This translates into CASSAGDRLADTQYF.

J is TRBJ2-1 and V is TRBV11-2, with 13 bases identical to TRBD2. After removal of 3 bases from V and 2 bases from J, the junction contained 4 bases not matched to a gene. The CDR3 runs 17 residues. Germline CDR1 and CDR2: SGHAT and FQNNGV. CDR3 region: CASSFWTSGGTYNEQFF. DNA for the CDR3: TGTGCCAGCAGCTTCTGGACTAGCGGGGGTACCTACAATGAGCAGTTCTTC. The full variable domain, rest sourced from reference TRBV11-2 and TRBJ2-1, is EAGVAQSPRYKIIEKRQSVAFWCNPISGHATLYWYQQILGQGPKLLIQFQNNGVVDDSQLPKDRFSAERLKGVDSTLKIQPAKLEDSAVYLCASSFWTSGGTYNEQFFGPGTRLTVL.

The CDR3, as DNA: TGTGCCTGGAGTAAAGGCCTAGCGGGCAACTACGAGCAGTACTTC. Its translation: CAWSKGLAGNYEQYF. The V gene is TRBV30, the J gene TRBJ2-7; 8 nucleotides match TRBD2. The V and J ends lost 2 bases and 3 bases, in that order; junction bases with no gene match: 9. The CDR3 consists of 15 residues. CDR1 GTSNPN and CDR2 SVGIG come from the germline V gene (reference sequence).

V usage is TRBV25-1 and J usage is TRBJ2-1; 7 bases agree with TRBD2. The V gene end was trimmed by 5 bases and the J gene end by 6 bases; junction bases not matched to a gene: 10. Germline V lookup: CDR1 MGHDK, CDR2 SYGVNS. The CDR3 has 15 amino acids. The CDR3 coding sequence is TGTGCCAGCAGTTCCCGGACTCTAGCGGTCAATGAGCAGTTCTTC. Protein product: CASSSRTLAVNEQFF.

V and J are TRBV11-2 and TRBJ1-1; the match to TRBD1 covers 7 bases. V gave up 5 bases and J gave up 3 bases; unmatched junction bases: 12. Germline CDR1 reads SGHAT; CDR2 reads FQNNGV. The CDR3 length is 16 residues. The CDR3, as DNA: TGTGCCAGCAGCCCGGCGTTCCCCAGGGGGGACACTGAAGCTTTCTTT. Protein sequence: CASSPAFPRGDTEAFF. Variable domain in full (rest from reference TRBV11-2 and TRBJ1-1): EAGVAQSPRYKIIEKRQSVAFWCNPISGHATLYWYQQILGQGPKLLIQFQNNGVVDDSQLPKDRFSAERLKGVDSTLKIQPAKLEDSAVYLCASSPAFPRGDTEAFFGQGTRLTVV.

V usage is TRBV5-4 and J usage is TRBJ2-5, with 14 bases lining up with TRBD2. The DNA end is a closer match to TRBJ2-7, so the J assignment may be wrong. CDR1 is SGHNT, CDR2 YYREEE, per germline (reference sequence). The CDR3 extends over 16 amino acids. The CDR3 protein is CASSYGLAGGTYEQYF. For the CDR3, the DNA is TGTGCCAGCAGCTACGGACTAGCGGGAGGAACCTACGAGCAGTACTTC.

The DNA for the CDR3 is TGTGCCAGCAGCCTATCAGCGGGAGGAACCTACGAGCAGTACTTC. Translated, it gives CASSLSAGGTYEQYF. This chain uses TRBV28 with TRBJ2-7, with TRBD2 matching 9 bases. The germline V gene encodes CDR1 MDHEN and CDR2 SYDVKM. Trimming cost V 6 bases and J 2 bases; bases outside gene matches: 8. The CDR3 covers 15 residues.

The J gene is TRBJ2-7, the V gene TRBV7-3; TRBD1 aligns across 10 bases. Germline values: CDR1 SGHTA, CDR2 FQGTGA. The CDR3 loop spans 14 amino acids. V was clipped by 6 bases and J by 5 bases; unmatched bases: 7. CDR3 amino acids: CASRTTGGGNEQYF. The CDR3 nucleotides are TGTGCCAGCAGGACGACAGGGGGCGGGAACGAGCAGTACTTC.

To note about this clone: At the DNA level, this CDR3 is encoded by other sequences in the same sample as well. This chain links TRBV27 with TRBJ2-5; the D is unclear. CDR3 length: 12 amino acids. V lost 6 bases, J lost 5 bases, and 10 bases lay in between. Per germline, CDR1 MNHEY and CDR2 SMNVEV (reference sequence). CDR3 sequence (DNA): TGTGCCAGCAGCCGGGTTGGCGAGACCCAGTACTTC. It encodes CASSRVGETQYF.